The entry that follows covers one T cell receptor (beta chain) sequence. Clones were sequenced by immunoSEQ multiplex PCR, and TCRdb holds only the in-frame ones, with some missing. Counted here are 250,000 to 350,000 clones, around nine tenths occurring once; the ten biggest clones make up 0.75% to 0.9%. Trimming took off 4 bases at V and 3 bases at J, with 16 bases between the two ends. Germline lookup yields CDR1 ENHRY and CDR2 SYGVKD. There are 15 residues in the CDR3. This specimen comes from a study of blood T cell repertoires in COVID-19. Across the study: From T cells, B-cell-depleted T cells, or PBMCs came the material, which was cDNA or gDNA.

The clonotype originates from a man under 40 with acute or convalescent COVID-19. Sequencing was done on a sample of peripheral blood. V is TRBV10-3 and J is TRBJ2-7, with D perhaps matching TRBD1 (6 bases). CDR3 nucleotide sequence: TGTGCCATCAGTGCTGATGGACAGCCCATCTACGAGCAGTACTTC. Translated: CAISADGQPIYEQYF.